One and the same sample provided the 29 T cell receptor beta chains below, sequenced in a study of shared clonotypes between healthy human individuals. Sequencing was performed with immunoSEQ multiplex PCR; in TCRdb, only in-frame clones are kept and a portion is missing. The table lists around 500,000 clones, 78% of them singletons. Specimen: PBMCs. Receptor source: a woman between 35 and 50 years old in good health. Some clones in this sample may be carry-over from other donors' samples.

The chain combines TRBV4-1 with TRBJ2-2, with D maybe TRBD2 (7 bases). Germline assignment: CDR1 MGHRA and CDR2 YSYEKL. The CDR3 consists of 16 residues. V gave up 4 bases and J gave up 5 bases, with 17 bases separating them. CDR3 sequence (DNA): TGCGCCAGCAGCCGGGGGGGCGGGAGTGGTACCGGGGAGCTGTTTTTT. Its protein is CASSRGGGSGTGELFF.

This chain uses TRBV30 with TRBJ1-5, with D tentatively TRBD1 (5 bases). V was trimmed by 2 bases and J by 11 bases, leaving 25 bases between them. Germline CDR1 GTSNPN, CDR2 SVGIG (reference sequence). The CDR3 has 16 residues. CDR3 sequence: CAWSSQSNRQLKAQHF. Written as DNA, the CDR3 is TGTGCCTGGAGTTCCCAGTCCAACAGGCAGTTGAAGGCCCAGCATTTT.

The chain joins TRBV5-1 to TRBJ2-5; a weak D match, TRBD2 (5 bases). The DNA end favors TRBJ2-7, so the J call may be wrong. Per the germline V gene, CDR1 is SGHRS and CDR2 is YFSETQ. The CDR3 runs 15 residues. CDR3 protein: CASSWSREKGHEQYF. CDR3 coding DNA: TGCGCCAGCAGCTGGAGCCGGGAAAAGGGCCACGAGCAGTACTTC.

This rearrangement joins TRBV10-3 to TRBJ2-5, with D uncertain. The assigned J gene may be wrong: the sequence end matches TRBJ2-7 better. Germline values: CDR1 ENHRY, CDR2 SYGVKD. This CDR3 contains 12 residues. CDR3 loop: CAISDFSYEQYF. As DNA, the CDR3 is TGTGCCATCAGTGATTTCTCCTACGAGCAGTACTTC.

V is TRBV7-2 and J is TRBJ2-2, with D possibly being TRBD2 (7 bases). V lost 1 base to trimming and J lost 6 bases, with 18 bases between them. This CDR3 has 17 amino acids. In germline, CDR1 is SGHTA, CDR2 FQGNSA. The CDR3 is CASSLGVGGAGPGELFF. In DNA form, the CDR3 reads TGTGCCAGCAGCTTAGGGGTAGGGGGAGCGGGACCCGGGGAGCTGTTTTTT.

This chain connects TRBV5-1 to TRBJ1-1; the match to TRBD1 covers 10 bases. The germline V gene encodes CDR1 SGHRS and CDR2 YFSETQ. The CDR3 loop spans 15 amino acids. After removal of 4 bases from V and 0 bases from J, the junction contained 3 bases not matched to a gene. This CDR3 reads CASSAGQGMNTEAFF. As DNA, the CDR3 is TGCGCCAGCAGCGCGGGACAGGGGATGAACACTGAAGCTTTCTTT.

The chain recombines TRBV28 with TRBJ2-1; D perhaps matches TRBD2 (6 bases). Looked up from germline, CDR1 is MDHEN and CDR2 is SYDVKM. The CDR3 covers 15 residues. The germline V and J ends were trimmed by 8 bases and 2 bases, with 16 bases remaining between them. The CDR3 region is CASGTPGTPYNEQFF. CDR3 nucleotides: TGTGCCAGCGGAACACCCGGGACTCCCTACAATGAGCAGTTCTTC.

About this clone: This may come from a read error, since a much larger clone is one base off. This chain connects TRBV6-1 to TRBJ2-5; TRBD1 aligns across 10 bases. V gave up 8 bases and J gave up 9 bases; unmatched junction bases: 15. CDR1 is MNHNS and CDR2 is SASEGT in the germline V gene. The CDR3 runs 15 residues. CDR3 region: CASFRDRGRWEAQYF. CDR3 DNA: TGTGCCAGCTTTAGAGACAGGGGGCGGTGGGAGGCCCAGTACTTC.

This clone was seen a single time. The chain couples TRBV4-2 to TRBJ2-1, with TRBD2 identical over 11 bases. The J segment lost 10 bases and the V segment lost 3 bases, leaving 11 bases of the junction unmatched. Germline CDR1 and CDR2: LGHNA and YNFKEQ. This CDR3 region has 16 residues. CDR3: CASSHVAGGESGEQFF. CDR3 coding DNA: TGTGCCAGCAGCCACGTAGCGGGAGGGGAGTCGGGAGAGCAGTTCTTC.

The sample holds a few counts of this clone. The CDR3 region is CASSPGTGETQYF. The CDR3 DNA sequence: TGTGCCAGCAGCCCTGGGACAGGGGAGACCCAGTACTTC. The genes are TRBV2 and TRBJ2-5; 9 bases match TRBD1. The germline gives CDR1 SNHLY, CDR2 FYNNEI. The CDR3 length is 13 residues. V gave up 6 bases and J gave up 5 bases; unmatched junction bases: 4.

For the CDR3, the DNA is TGTGCCAGCAGCAGGGGACGGGACGAGCAGTTCTTC. Translated: CASSRGRDEQFF. The rearrangement joins TRBV7-2 to TRBJ2-1, with D perhaps given as TRBD1 or TRBD2 (5 bases each). The germline gives CDR1 SGHTA, CDR2 FQGNSA. V lost 5 bases and J lost 10, with 12 bases in between. The CDR3 is 12 residues long.

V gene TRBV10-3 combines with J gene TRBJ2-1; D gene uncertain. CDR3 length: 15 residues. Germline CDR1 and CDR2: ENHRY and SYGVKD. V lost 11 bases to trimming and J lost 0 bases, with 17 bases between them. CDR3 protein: CAVRRLTSSYNEQFF. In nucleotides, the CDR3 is TGTGCCGTAAGACGACTGACGAGCTCCTACAATGAGCAGTTCTTC.

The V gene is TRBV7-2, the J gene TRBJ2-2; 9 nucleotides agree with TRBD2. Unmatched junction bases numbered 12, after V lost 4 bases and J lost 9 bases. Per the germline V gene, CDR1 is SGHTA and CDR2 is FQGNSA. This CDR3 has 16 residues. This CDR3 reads CASSSRFGREGRELFF. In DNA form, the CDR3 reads TGTGCCAGCAGCTCCCGCTTCGGGCGGGAGGGCCGGGAGCTGTTTTTT.

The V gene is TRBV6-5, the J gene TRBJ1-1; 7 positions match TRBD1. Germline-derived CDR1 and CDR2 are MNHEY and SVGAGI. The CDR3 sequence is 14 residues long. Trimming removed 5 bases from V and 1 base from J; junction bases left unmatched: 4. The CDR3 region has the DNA TGTGCCAGCAGTCGCGGGACAGAGAACACTGAAGCTTTCTTT. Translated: CASSRGTENTEAFF.

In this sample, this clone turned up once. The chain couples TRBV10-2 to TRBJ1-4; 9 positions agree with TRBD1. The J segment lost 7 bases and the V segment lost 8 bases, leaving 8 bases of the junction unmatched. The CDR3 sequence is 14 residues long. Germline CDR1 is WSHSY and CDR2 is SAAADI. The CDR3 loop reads CASLQTGGSEKLFF. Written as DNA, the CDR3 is TGCGCCAGCCTTCAGACAGGGGGAAGTGAAAAACTGTTTTTT.

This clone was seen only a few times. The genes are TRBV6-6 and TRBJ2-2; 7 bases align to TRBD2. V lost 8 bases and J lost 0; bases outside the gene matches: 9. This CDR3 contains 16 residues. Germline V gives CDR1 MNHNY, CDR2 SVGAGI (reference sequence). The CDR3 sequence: CASSQLAPANTGELFF. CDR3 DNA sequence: TGTGCCAGCTCCCAACTAGCGCCTGCGAACACCGGGGAGCTGTTTTTT.

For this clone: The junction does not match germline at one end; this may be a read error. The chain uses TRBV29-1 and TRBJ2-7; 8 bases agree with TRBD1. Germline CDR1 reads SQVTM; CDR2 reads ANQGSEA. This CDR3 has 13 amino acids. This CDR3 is CSVAWTGNYGQYF. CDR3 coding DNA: TGCAGCGTGGCCTGGACAGGGAACTACGGGCAGTACTTC.

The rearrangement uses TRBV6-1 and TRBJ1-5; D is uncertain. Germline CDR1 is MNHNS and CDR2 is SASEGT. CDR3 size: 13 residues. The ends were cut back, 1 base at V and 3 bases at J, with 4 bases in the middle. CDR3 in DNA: TGTGCCAGCAGTGAAGGGATCAATCAGCCCCAGCATTTT. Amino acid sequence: CASSEGINQPQHF.

CDR3 in DNA: TGTGCCAGCAGTGGGGGGAGTCTAGCGGGCTTAGCGGATACGCAGTATTTT. Amino acid sequence: CASSGGSLAGLADTQYF. V gene TRBV28 combines with J gene TRBJ2-3; 8 bases are shared with TRBD2. CDR3 length: 17 residues. From germline, CDR1 is MDHEN and CDR2 SYDVKM. With V trimmed by 5 bases and J by 6 bases, 16 bases remained unmatched. The complete variable domain, with remaining parts taken from reference TRBV28 and TRBJ2-3, reads DVKVTQSSRYLVKRTGEKVFLECVQDMDHENMFWYRQDPGLGLRLIYFSYDVKMKEKGDIPEGYSVSREKKERFSLILESASTNQTSMYLCASSGGSLAGLADTQYFGPGTRLTVL.

CDR3 in DNA: TGCGCCAGCAGTTTAGCGGGAGACTTCAATGAGCAGTTCTTC. Residues: CASSLAGDFNEQFF. The rearrangement links TRBV10-2 to TRBJ2-1; 9 bases match TRBD2. Looked up from germline, CDR1 is WSHSY and CDR2 is SAAADI. The CDR3 totals 14 residues. The junction had 5 bases not matched to a gene; V was cut back by 5 bases and J by 6 bases.

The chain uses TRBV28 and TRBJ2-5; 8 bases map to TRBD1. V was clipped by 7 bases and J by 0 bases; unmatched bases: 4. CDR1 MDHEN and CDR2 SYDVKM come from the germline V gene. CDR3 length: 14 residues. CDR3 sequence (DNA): TGTGCCAGCAATACAGGGGGTTACCAAGAGACCCAGTACTTC. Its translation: CASNTGGYQETQYF.

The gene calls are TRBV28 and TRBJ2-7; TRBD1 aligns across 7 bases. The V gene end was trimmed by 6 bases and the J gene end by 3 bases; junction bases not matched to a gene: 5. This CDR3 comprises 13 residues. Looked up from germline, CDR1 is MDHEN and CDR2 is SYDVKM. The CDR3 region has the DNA TGTGCCAGCAGGAGGACAGGTTACTACGAGCAGTACTTC. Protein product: CASRRTGYYEQYF.

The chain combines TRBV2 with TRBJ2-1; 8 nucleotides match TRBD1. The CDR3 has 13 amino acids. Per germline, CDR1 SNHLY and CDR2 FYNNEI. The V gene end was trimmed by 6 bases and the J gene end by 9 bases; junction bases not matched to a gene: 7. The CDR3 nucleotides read TGTGCCAGCAGGACTACAGGGGGGAGTGAGCAGTTCTTC. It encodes CASRTTGGSEQFF.

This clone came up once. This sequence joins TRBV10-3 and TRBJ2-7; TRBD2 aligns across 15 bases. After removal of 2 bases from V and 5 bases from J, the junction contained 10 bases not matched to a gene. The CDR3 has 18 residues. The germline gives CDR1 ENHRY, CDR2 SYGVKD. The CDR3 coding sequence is TGTGCCATCAGTGAGCCGGGGACTAGCGGGAGGAGTATGCACGAGCAGTACTTC. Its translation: CAISEPGTSGRSMHEQYF.

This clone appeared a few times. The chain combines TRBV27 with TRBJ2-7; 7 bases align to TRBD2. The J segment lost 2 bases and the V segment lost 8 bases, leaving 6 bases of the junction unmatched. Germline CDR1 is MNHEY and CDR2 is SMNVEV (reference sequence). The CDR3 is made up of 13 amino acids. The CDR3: CASGRGPAYEQYF. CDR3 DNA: TGTGCCAGCGGGAGGGGTCCCGCCTACGAGCAGTACTTC.

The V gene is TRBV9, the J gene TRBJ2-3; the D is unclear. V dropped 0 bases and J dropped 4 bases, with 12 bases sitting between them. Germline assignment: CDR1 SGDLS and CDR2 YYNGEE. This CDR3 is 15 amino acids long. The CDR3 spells CASSVGVLASDTQYF. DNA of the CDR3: TGTGCCAGCAGCGTAGGCGTGTTAGCATCAGATACGCAGTATTTT.

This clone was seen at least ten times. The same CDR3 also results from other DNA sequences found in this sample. The CDR3 is CASTKFGSYNEQFF. CDR3 nucleotide sequence: TGTGCCAGCACGAAGTTTGGGTCCTACAATGAGCAGTTCTTC. This rearrangement joins TRBV6-5 to TRBJ2-1; no firm D call. The germline gives CDR1 MNHEY, CDR2 SVGAGI. This CDR3 contains 14 residues. Trimming shortened V by 7 bases and J by 1 base, and 11 bases separated the two germline ends.

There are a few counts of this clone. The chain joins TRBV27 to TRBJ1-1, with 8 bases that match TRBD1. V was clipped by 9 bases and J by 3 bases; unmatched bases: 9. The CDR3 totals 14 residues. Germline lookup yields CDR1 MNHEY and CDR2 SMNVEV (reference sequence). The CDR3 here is CASHPRQGYTEAFF. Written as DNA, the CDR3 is TGTGCCAGTCACCCGAGACAGGGGTACACTGAAGCTTTCTTT.

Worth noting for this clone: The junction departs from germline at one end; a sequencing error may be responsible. CDR3 nucleotides: TGTGCCAACAGTTTGTACAGCTATGGCTACACCTTC. It encodes CANSLYSYGYTF. The chain has TRBV28 and TRBJ1-2; D is ambiguous. This CDR3 region has 12 residues. Germline V lookup: CDR1 MDHEN, CDR2 SYDVKM.